These T cell receptor beta chains were read from a single sample in a study of a mutant IDH1 vaccine in newly diagnosed glioma. Profiled with immunoSEQ multiplex PCR; TCRdb holds only in-frame clones, not every one. This sample has fewer than 100,000 clones, with 75% to 95% found just once. Antigens of these TCRs are unknown. The sample here was PBMCs, taken from a glioma patient whose treatment included an IDH1 peptide vaccine. These receptor sequences come from a woman aged 45 to 65 with glioma. The conserved cysteine and the conserved F or W are not part of the CDR3 here.

v_call	j_call	cdr3_length	cdr3_aa
TRBV28	TRBJ2-3	13	ASSLGREGTDTQY
TRBV15	TRBJ2-5	12	ATSKGLAGETQY
TRBV18	TRBJ2-5	13	ASSPRLAGGETQY
TRBV7-9	TRBJ1-2	12	ASSFTDLDYGYT
TRBV10-2	TRBJ1-5	11	ASSEGNNQPQH
TRBV28	TRBJ1-4	13	ASSYQGAGNEKLF
TRBV18	TRBJ2-5	12	ASSRGRAVETQY
TRBV29-1	TRBJ2-7	8	SVLNPEQY
TRBV7-9	.	12	ASSSRTGSYEQY
TRBV7-9	TRBJ2-7	13	ASSLAAGLSYEQY
TRBV13	TRBJ2-5	12	ASRRSDRKETQY
TRBV13	TRBJ2-2	13	ASSLGQTNTGELF
TRBV6-5	TRBJ1-2	13	ASSTRDTSRDGYT
TRBV7-2	TRBJ1-5	14	ASSHGQGVGNQPQH
TRBV18	TRBJ2-5	12	ASSPGQGAETQY
TRBV7-9	TRBJ1-2	14	ASSLPGGLSNYGYT
TRBV29-1	TRBJ2-1	13	SVEGRGRATDEQF
TRBV7-9	.	10	ASTAVSYEQY
TRBV5-8	TRBJ2-4	12	ASIDRDEENIQY
TRBV6-5	TRBJ2-7	12	ASSYSGGSYEQY
TRBV7-3	TRBJ2-1	12	ASSPAPHDNEQF
TRBV6-5	TRBJ2-7	11	ASSASGGYEQY
TRBV6-1	TRBJ1-1	15	ASSERQGRGRRTEAF
TRBV15	TRBJ2-2	15	ATSRDPRDRVGGELF
TRBV2	TRBJ2-7	13	ASLKLPGQSYEQY
TRBV5-4	TRBJ1-5	13	ASSQGGYSNQPQH
TRBV5-1	TRBJ1-2	11	ASSPGQDYGYT
TRBV6-1	TRBJ1-1	13	ASSEFHKGFTEAF
TRBV11-2	TRBJ2-7	11	ASSSGRNYEQY
TRBV2	TRBJ1-6	14	ASNPRGDTISSPLH
TRBV28	TRBJ2-2	14	ASSPVGLAAAGELF
TRBV20-1	TRBJ1-2	8	STRGSGYT
TRBV27	TRBJ1-2	14	ASSLGPTGGKDGYT